This paragraph reports one TCR beta chain. What it binds is unknown. Repertoires were generated with immunoSEQ multiplex PCR, while TCRdb's copy carries only in-frame clones and drops some. The sample has more than 2,000,000 clones, around nine tenths seen once. This sample is drawn from a study of shared clonotypes between healthy human individuals. Study-wide results and limits: Among non-shared clonotypes, generation probabilities were lower than among those shared by all four donors. Some naive CD4 clonotypes, roughly 4.7%, turned up in common across several donors. The authors sampled blood alone, and tissue repertoires likely differ. As a rule, naive subsets had a larger estimated richness than memory subsets.

The CDR3 runs 14 residues. V was clipped by 1 base and J by 5 bases, with 11 bases between them. Per germline, CDR1 SGHTA and CDR2 FQGNSA. Source material: naive CD4+ T cells sorted from blood. Subset reported: CD45RA+ positively selected. The clonotype was recovered from a man between 18 and 29 years old in good health. V gene TRBV7-2 combines with J gene TRBJ2-5, with D maybe TRBD1 (5 bases). The CDR3 loop reads CASSLDAGLETQYF. The CDR3 nucleotides read TGTGCCAGCAGCTTAGACGCAGGGCTGGAGACCCAGTACTTC.